These T cell receptor beta chains were read from a single sample in a study of blood T cell repertoires in COVID-19. The repertoire was sequenced with immunoSEQ multiplex PCR; TCRdb's copy has only in-frame clones and lacks some. The sample lists 150,000 or so clones, about 86% seen once, with 15% to 20% in the top ten. Sequenced material: peripheral blood. The receptors originated from a woman of 80 years or more with acute or convalescent COVID-19. Both conserved end residues are trimmed from each CDR3. Each record gives: CDR3 protein, V gene, J gene, clone size. Size is stated for part of the rows, as once, few or many counts, or as a class when the clone is expanded.

CDR3: ASSQYSGRATGELF; V: TRBV19; J: TRBJ2-2; size: NA
CDR3: ASSVEFRGSLRTDTQY; V: TRBV9; J: TRBJ2-3; size: NA
CDR3: ASSLALTGYNEQF; V: TRBV7-6; J: TRBJ2-1; size: NA
CDR3: ASSRQSLGGNTIY; V: TRBV2; J: TRBJ1-3; size: NA
CDR3: ASSQSGEAAGQGYEQY; V: TRBV23-1; J: TRBJ2-7; size: NA
CDR3: ASSLLEYNEQF; V: TRBV7-2; J: TRBJ2-1; size: NA
CDR3: ASSRGLAGGETQY; V: TRBV11-3; J: TRBJ2-5; size: NA
CDR3: ASSVEGTSGLYEQY; V: TRBV9; J: TRBJ2-7; size: NA
CDR3: ASSPPWPNYGYT; V: TRBV5-1; J: TRBJ1-2; size: few
CDR3: ASSHHGRTQDTQY; V: TRBV9; J: TRBJ2-3; size: NA
CDR3: ASTLFFSGRGNEQF; V: TRBV7-2; J: TRBJ2-1; size: few
CDR3: ASSSGTSGLEQY; V: TRBV11-2; J: TRBJ2-7; size: NA
CDR3: ASSRASGKETQY; V: TRBV18; J: TRBJ2-5; size: NA
CDR3: ASSPETGTDQPQH; V: TRBV27; J: TRBJ1-5; size: NA
CDR3: AWSGQGHIYEQY; V: TRBV30; J: TRBJ2-7; size: NA
CDR3: ASSPTPDTDTQY; V: TRBV3-1/TRBV3-2; J: TRBJ2-3; size: NA
CDR3: ASSLTTSGLGGQF; V: TRBV27; J: TRBJ2-1; size: NA
CDR3: ASSPGQGVFEGYT; V: TRBV6-5; J: TRBJ1-2; size: NA
CDR3: ASSLLGGEDEKLF; V: TRBV7-9; J: TRBJ1-4; size: few